This TCR beta chain was observed in a study of blood T cells in healthy people across ages. Combining a sample-barcoded 5' primer with a J-beta primer mix, a second PCR ran for roughly 7 to 12 cycles. TCRdb analysed the 5' RACE reads with MiXCR anew, one entry per CDR3 protein. The sample records around 1.7 million distinct CDR3 sequences, 28% being singletons. Comments on this clonotype: Antigen specificity is unknown.

Study-wide results and limits: Greater diversity and more naive CD4+ cells were seen in long-lived donors than in aged donors.

The specimen was blood. The TCR originated in a young woman in good health.

This CDR3 is CASSVEGGNRGYGYTF. The CDR3 DNA follows: TGTGCCAGCAGCGTAGAGGGAGGGAACAGGGGATATGGCTACACCTTC. The V gene is TRBV9, the J gene TRBJ1-2; 7 bases line up with TRBD1. Trimming took 0 bases from V and 5 from J; bases not matched to a gene: 10. The germline V gene encodes CDR1 SGDLS and CDR2 YYNGEE. The CDR3 has 16 residues. Supplemented by reference TRBV9 and TRBJ1-2, the full variable domain reads DSGVTQTPKHLITATGQRVTLRCSPRSGDLSVYWYQQSLDQGLQFLIQYYNGEERAKGNILERFSAQQFPDLHSELNLSSLELGDSALYFCASSVEGGNRGYGYTFGSGTRLTVV.